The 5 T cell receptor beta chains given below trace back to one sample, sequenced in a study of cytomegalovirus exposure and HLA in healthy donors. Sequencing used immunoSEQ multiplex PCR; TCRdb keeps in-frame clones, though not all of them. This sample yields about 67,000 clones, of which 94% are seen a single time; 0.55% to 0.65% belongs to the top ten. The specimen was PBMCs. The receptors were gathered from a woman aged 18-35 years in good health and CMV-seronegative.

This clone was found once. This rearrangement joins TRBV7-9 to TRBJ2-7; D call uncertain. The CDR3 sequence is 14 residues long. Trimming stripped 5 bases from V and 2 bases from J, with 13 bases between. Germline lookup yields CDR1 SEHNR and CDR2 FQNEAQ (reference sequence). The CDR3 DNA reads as TGTGCCAGCAGCCCGCGAGAGGTCACCTACGAGCAGTACTTC. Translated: CASSPREVTYEQYF.

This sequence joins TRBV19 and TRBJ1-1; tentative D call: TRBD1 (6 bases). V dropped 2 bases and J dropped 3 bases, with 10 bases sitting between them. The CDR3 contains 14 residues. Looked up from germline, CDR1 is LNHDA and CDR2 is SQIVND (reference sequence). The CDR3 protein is CASSIRGAYTEAFF. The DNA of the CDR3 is TGTGCCAGTAGTATACGGGGGGCCTACACTGAAGCTTTCTTT.

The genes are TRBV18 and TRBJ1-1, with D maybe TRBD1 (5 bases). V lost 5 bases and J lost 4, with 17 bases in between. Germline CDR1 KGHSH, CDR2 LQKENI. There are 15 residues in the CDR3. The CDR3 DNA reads TGTGCCAGCTCAGCCTTCTCGGGGGGGGGCACTGAAGCTTTCTTT. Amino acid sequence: CASSAFSGGGTEAFF.

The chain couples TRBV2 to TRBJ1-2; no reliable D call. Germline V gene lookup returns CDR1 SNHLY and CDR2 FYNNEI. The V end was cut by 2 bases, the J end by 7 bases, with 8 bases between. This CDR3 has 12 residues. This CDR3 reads CASSESRGGYTF. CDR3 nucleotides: TGTGCCAGCAGTGAATCTCGGGGTGGCTACACCTTC.

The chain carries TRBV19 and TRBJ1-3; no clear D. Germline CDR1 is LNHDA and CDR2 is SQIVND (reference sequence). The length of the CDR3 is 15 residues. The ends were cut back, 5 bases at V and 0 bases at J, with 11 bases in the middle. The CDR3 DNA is TGTGCCAGTAGTTATCGGCGGCTCTCTGGAAACACCATATATTTT. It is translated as CASSYRRLSGNTIYF.